The present TCR beta chain was sequenced within a study of blood T cell repertoires in COVID-19. Study-wide background: Researchers got acute and convalescent COVID-19 samples from the United States, Italy and Spain.

Seattle patient enrollment occurred during active infection, with longitudinal follow-up thereafter. Some clones are missing from TCRdb's copy, which holds only in-frame ones; the method was immunoSEQ multiplex PCR. The sample yields some 150,000 clones, approximately 85% seen once. Per the germline V gene, CDR1 is SGHDN and CDR2 is FVKESK. The CDR3 length is 17 residues. V shed 3 bases and J 2 bases; nucleotides not matched to a gene: 11. The sample taken for sequencing was peripheral blood. The chain is built from TRBV14 and TRBJ2-7, with TRBD1 matching over 9 bases. This receptor was taken from an older woman with COVID-19, enrolled during active disease. The CDR3 protein is CASSHHGKWDRAYEQYF. The CDR3 coding sequence is TGTGCCAGCAGCCACCATGGTAAGTGGGACAGGGCCTACGAGCAGTACTTC.